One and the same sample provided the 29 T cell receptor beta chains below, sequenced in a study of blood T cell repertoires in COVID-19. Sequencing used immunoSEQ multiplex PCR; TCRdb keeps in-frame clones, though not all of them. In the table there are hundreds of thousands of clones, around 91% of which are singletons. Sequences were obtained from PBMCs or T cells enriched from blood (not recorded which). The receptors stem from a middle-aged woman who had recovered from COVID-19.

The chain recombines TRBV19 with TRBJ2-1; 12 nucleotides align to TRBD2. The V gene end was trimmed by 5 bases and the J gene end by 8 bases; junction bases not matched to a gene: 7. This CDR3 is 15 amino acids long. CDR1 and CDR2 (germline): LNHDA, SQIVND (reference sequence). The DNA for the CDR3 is TGTGCCAGTAGTCTTACTAGCGGGAGGCCGTATGAGCAGTTCTTC. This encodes CASSLTSGRPYEQFF.

This chain's CDR3 is CASSSQGAGETQYF. CDR3 coding DNA: TGTGCCAGCAGCTCACAGGGGGCAGGGGAGACCCAGTACTTC. This chain links TRBV9 with TRBJ2-5, with TRBD1 identical over 9 bases. The germline gives CDR1 SGDLS, CDR2 YYNGEE. This CDR3 contains 14 residues. V lost 4 bases to trimming and J lost 5 bases; unmatched junction nucleotides: 6.

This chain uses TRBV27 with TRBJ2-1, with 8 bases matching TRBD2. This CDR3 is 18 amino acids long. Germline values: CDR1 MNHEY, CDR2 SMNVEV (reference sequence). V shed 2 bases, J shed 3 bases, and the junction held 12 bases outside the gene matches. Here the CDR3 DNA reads TGTGCCAGCAGTTTACGCGGTAGCGGGAATGCGGGCTACAATGAGCAGTTCTTC. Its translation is CASSLRGSGNAGYNEQFF.

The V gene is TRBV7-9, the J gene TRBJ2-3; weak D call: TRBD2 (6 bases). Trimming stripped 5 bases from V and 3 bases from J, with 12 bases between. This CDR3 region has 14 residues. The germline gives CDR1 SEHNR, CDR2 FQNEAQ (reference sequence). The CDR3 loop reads CASSPWGVTDTQYF. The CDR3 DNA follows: TGTGCCAGCAGCCCCTGGGGGGTGACAGATACGCAGTATTTT.

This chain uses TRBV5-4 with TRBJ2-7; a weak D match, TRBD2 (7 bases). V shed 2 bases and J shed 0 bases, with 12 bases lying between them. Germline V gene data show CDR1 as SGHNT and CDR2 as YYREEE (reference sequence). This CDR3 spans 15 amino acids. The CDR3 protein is CASSFGGASSYEQYF. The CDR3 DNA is TGTGCCAGCAGCTTTGGGGGGGCTAGCTCCTACGAGCAGTACTTC.

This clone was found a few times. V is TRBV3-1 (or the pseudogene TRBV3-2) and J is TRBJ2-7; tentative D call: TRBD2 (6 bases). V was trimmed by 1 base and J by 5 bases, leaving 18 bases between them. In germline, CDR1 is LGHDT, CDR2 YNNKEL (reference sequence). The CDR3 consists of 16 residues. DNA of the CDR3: TGTGCCAGCAGCCAAGTGGTCAAGGTTTCGGGAGACGAGCAGTACTTC. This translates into CASSQVVKVSGDEQYF.

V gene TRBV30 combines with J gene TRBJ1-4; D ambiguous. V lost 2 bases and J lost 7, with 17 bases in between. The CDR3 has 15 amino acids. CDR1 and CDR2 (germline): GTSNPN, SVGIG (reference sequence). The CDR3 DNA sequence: TGTGCCTGGAGTAAGGACCCACTTCGGGGTGAAAAACTGTTTTTT. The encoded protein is CAWSKDPLRGEKLFF.

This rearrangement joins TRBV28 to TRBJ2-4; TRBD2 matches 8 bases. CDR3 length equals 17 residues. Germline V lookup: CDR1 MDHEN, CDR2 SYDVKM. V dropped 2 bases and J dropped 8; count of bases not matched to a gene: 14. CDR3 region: CASSLTPAVAGRDIQYF. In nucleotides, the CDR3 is TGTGCCAGCAGTTTAACCCCGGCTGTAGCGGGACGGGACATTCAGTACTTC.

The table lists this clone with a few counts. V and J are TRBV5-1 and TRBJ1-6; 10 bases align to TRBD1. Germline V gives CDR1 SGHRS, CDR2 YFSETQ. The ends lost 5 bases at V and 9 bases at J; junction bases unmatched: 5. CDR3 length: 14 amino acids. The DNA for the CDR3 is TGCGCCAGCAGTCCGGGACAGGGGACTTCACCCCTCCACTTT. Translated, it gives CASSPGQGTSPLHF.

For the CDR3, the DNA is TGTGCCAGCAGTTTCAGGGGAGGCAATCAGCCCCAGCATTTT. This codes for CASSFRGGNQPQHF. The rearrangement links TRBV3-1 (or the pseudogene TRBV3-2) to TRBJ1-5, with D perhaps matching TRBD1 (6 bases). This CDR3 has 14 amino acids. Germline V gene sequence: CDR1 LGHDT, CDR2 YNNKEL (reference sequence). Trimming left V 6 bases short and J 2 bases short, with 11 bases between.

CDR3 sequence (DNA): TGTGCCAGCAGCTTGAGGACGCGAGCTAGCGGGGCCCCCGATACGCAGTATTTT. Its protein product is CASSLRTRASGAPDTQYF. The chain has TRBV5-6 and TRBJ2-3, with 9 positions matching TRBD2. J was trimmed by 6 bases and V by 1 base; bases with no gene match: 15. CDR3 size: 18 residues. Germline V gene sequence: CDR1 SGHDT, CDR2 YYEEEE.

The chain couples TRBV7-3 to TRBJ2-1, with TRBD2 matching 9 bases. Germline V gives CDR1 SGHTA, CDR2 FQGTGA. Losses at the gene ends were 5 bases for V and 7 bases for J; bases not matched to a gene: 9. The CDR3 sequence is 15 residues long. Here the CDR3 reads CASSGLAGVGNEQFF. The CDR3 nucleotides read TGTGCCAGCAGCGGATTAGCGGGAGTAGGGAATGAGCAGTTCTTC.

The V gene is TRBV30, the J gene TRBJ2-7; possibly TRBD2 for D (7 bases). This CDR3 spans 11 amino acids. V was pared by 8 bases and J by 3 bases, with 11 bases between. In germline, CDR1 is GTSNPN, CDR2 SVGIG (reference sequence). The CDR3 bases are TGTGCCCGCGGGGGCAACTACGAGCAGTACTTC. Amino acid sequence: CARGGNYEQYF.

The CDR3 DNA sequence: TGTGCCAGCAGCCCGGGACATGGCCTGGGGACCCAGTACTTC. This codes for CASSPGHGLGTQYF. The V call is TRBV7-9, the J call TRBJ2-5; D is perhaps TRBD1 (6 bases). Germline CDR1 is SEHNR and CDR2 is FQNEAQ (reference sequence). This CDR3 has 14 amino acids. Trimming removed 5 bases from V and 7 bases from J, with 17 bases in between.

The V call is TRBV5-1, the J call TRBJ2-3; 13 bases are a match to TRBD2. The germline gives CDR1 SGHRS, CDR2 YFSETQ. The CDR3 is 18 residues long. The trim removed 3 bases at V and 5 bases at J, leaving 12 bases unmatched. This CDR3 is CASSWRSRTSGSQDTQYF. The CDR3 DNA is TGCGCCAGCAGCTGGAGGTCCCGGACTAGCGGGAGTCAAGATACGCAGTATTTT.

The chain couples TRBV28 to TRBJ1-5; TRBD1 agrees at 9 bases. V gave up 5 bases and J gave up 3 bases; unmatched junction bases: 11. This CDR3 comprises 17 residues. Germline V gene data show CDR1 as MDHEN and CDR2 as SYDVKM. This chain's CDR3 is CASSPLFGTGPNQPQHF. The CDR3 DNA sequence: TGTGCCAGCAGTCCCCTCTTCGGGACAGGGCCCAATCAGCCCCAGCATTTT.

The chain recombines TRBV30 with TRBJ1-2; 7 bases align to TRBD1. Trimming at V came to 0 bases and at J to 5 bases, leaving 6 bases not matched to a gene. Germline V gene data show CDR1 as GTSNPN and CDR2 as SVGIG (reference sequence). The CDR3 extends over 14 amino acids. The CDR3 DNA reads TGTGCCTGGAGTGTACCGGGACAGAATTATGGCTACACCTTC. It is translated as CAWSVPGQNYGYTF.

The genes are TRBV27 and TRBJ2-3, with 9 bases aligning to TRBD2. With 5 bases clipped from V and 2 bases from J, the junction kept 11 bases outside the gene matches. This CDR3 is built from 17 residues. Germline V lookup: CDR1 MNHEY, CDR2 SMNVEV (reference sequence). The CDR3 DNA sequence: TGTGCCAGCAGTCCCGGGACTAGCCCTTCTATCACAGATACGCAGTATTTT. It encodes CASSPGTSPSITDTQYF.

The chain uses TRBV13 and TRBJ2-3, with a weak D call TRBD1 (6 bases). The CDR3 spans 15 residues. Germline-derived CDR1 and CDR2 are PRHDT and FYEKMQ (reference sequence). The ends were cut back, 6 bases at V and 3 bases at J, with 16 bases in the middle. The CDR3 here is CASSTRVGGTDTQYF. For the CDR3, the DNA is TGTGCCAGCAGTACGCGGGTAGGGGGAACAGATACGCAGTATTTT.

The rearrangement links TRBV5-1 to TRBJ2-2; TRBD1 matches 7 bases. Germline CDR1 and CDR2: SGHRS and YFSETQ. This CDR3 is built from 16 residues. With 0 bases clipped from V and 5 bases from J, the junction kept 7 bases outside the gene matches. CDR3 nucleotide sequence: TGCGCCAGCAGCTTGGAAGGGGGCTTGTTGACCGGGGAGCTGTTTTTT. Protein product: CASSLEGGLLTGELFF.

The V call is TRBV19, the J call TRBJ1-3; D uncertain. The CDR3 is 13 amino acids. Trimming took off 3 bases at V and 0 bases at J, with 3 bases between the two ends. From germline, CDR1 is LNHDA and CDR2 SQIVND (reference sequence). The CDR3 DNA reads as TGTGCCAGTAGTATTAACTCTGGAAACACCATATATTTT. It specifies CASSINSGNTIYF.

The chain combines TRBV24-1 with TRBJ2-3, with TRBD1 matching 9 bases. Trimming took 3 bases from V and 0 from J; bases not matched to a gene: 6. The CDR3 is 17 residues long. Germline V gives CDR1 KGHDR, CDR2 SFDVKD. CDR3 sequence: CATSDTRQGGSTDTQYF. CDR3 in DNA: TGTGCCACCAGTGATACCAGACAGGGGGGTAGCACAGATACGCAGTATTTT.

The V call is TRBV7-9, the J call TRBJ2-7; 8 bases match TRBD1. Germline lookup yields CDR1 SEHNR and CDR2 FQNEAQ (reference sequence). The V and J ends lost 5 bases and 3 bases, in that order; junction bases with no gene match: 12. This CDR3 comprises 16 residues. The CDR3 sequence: CASSRPLGQEIYEQYF. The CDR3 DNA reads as TGTGCCAGCAGCCGCCCTCTGGGACAGGAGATCTACGAGCAGTACTTC.

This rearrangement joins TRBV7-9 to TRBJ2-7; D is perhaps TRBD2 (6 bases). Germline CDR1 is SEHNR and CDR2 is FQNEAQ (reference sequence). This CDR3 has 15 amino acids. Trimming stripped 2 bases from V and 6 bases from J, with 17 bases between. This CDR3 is CASSLTREKLGEQYF. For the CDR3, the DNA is TGTGCCAGCAGCTTAACCCGGGAGAAACTAGGCGAGCAGTACTTC.

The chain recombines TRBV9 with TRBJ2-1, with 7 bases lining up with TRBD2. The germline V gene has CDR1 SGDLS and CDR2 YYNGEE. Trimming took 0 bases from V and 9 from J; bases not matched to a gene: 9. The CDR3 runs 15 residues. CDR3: CASSVEGGGGVEQFF. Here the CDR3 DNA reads TGTGCCAGCAGCGTAGAGGGCGGGGGTGGCGTTGAGCAGTTCTTC.

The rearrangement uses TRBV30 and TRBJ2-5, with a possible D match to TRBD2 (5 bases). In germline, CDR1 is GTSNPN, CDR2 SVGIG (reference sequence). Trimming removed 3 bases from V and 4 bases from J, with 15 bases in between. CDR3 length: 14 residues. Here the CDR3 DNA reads TGTGCCTGGAGCGCGGGCATCTCTGTAGAGACCCAGTACTTC. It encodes CAWSAGISVETQYF.

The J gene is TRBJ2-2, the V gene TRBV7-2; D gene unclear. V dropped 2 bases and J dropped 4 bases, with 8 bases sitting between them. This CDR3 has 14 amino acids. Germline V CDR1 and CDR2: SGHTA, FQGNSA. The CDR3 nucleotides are TGTGCCAGCAGCTTACTCTCTCGCACCGGGGAGCTGTTTTTT. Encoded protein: CASSLLSRTGELFF.

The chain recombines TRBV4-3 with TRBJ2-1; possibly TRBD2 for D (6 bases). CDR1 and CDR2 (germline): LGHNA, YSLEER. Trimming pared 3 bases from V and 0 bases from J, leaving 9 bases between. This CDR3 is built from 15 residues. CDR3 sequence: CASSHGGSSYNEQFF. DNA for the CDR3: TGCGCCAGCAGCCATGGGGGGAGCTCCTACAATGAGCAGTTCTTC.

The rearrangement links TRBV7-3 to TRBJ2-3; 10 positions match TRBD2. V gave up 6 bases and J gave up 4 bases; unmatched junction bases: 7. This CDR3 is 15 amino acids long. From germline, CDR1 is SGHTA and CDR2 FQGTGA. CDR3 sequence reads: CASSLTSGNADTQYF. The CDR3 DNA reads TGTGCCAGCAGTCTAACTAGCGGGAACGCAGATACGCAGTATTTT.